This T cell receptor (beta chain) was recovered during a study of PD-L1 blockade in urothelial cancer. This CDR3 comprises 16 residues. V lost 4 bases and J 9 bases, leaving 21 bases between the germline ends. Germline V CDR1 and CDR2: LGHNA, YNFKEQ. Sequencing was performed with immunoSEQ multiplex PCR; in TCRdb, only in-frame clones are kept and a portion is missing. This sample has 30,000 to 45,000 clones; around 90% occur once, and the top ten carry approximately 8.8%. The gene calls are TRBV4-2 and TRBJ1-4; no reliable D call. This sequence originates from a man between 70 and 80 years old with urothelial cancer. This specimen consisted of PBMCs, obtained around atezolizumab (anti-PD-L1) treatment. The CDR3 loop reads CASSLPLWTAGKKLFF. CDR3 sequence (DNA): TGTGCCAGCAGCCTCCCTCTCTGGACTGCCGGGAAAAAACTGTTTTTT.